The 2 T cell receptor beta chains below all came from one sample that was sequenced in a study of CD8+ T cells in alopecia areata. Extraction and reverse transcription of RNA yielded cDNA as the sequencing template. Produced via immunoSEQ multiplex PCR; TCRdb's table is partial and in-frame only. The profile shows about 210,000 clones, about 64% of them singletons. The treatment denotes: oral pan-JAK inhibitor, 5-10 mg twice daily. Sequenced here: CD4+ T cells sorted from blood, sampled at week 4, from a patient treated with tofacitinib. Every receptor here comes from a human donor with alopecia areata.

This clone has more than one count but fewer than ten. The V gene is TRBV7-2, the J gene TRBJ2-7; 12 nucleotides match TRBD2. Looked up from germline, CDR1 is SGHTA and CDR2 is FQGNSA. The CDR3 totals 15 residues. V was clipped by 5 bases and J by 7 bases; unmatched bases: 9. The CDR3 sequence is CASSPGGLAGGEQYF. In DNA form, the CDR3 reads TGTGCCAGCAGCCCTGGGGGACTAGCGGGCGGGGAGCAGTACTTC. The variable domain in full, completed from reference TRBV7-2 and TRBJ2-7, reads GAGVSQSPSNKVTEKGKDVELRCDPISGHTALYWYRQSLGQGLEFLIYFQGNSAPDKSGLPSDRFSAERTGGSVSTLTIQRTQQEDSAVYLCASSPGGLAGGEQYFGPGTRLTVT.

This clone came up a few times. The chain employs TRBV29-1 and TRBJ1-1; D gene ambiguous. Per the germline V gene, CDR1 is SQVTM and CDR2 is ANQGSEA. V lost 7 bases, J lost 1 base, and 7 bases lay in between. This CDR3 is 11 amino acids long. The CDR3 sequence is CSGKGNTEAFF. The DNA of the CDR3 is TGCAGCGGTAAAGGGAACACTGAAGCTTTCTTT. Full variable domain (missing parts from reference TRBV29-1 and TRBJ1-1): SAVISQKPSRDICQRGTSLTIQCQVDSQVTMMFWYRQQPGQSLTLIATANQGSEATYESGFVIDKFPISRPNLTFSTLTVSNMSPEDSSIYLCSGKGNTEAFFGQGTRLTVV.